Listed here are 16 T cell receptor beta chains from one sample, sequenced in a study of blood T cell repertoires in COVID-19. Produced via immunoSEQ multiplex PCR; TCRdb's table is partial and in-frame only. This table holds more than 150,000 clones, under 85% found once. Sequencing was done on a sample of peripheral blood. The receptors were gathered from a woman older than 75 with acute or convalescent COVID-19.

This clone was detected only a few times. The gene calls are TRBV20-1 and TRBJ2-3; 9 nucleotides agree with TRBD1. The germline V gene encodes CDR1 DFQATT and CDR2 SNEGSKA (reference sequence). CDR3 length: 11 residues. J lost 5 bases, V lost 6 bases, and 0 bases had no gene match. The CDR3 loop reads CSAGQGDTQYF. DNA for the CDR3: TGCAGTGCGGGACAGGGAGATACGCAGTATTTT.

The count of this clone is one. CDR3 nucleotides: TGTGCCAGTAGTATACTTGGGGCTGCTTTGAATGAAAAACTGTTTTTT. It encodes CASSILGAALNEKLFF. The rearrangement links TRBV19 to TRBJ1-4, with D possibly TRBD1 on 5 matching bases. The germline CDR1 and CDR2 sequences are LNHDA and SQIVND (reference sequence). Trimming left V 2 bases short and J 5 bases short, with 15 bases between. The CDR3 loop spans 16 amino acids.

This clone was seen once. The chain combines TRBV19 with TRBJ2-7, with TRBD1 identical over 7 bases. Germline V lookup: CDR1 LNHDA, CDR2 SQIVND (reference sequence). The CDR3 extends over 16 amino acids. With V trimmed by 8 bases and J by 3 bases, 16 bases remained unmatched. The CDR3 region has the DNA TGTGCCAGTTCGGACAGGATGTCCCACGGTTACTACGAGCAGTACTTC. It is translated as CASSDRMSHGYYEQYF.

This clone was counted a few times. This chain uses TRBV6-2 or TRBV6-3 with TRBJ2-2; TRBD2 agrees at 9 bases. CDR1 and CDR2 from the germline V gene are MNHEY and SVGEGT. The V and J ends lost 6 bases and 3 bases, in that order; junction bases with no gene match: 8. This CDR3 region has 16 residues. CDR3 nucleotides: TGTGCCAGCAGCCCTCCGAGCGGGAGGTACACCGGGGAGCTGTTTTTT. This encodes CASSPPSGRYTGELFF.

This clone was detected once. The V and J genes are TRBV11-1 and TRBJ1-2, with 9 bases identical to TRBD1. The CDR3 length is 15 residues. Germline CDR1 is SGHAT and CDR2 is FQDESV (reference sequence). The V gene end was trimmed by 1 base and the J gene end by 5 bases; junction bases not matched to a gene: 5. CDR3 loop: CASSLEGQGSYGYTF. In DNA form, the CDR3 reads TGTGCCAGCAGCTTAGAGGGACAGGGAAGTTATGGCTACACCTTC.

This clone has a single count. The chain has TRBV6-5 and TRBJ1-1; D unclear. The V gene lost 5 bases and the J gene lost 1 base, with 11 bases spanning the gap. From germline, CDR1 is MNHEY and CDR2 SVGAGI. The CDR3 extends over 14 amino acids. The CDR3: CASSRNPENTEAFF. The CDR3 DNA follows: TGTGCCAGCAGTCGAAATCCAGAGAACACTGAAGCTTTCTTT.

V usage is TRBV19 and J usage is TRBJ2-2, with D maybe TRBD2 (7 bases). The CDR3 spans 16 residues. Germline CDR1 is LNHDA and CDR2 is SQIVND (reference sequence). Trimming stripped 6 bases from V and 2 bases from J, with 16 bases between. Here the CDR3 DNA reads TGTGCCAGTAGCTCAGGGGCGGGGGCAAACACCGGGGAGCTGTTTTTT. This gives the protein CASSSGAGANTGELFF.

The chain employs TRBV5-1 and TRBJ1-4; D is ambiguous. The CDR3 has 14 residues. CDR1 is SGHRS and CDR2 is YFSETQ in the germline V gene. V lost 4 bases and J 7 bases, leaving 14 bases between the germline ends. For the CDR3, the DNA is TGCGCCAGCAGCGGAGTCGTTGATAGTGAAAAACTGTTTTTT. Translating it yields CASSGVVDSEKLFF.

The CDR3 region is CATDPPRVNTGELFF. In DNA form, the CDR3 reads TGTGCCACCGATCCCCCCAGGGTAAACACCGGGGAGCTGTTTTTT. The chain has TRBV7-9 and TRBJ2-2; tentatively, D is TRBD1 (5 bases). V lost 10 bases and J lost 2, with 17 bases in between. The CDR3 has 15 amino acids. Germline V gene data show CDR1 as SEHNR and CDR2 as FQNEAQ (reference sequence).

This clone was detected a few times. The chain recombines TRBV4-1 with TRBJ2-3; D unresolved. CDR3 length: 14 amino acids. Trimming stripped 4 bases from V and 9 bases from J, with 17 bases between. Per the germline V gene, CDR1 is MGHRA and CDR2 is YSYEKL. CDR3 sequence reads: CASSLSLGPRTQYF. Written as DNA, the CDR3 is TGCGCCAGCAGCCTCAGTTTGGGCCCCAGGACGCAGTATTTT.

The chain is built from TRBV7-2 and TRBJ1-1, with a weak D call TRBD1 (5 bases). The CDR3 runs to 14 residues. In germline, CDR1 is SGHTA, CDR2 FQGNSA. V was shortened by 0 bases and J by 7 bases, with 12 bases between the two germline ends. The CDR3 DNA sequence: TGTGCCAGCAGCTTAGCGAGCAGGGCTGATGAAGCTTTCTTT. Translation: CASSLASRADEAFF. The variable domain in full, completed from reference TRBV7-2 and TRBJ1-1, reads GAGVSQSPSNKVTEKGKDVELRCDPISGHTALYWYRQSLGQGLEFLIYFQGNSAPDKSGLPSDRFSAERTGGSVSTLTIQRTQQEDSAVYLCASSLASRADEAFFGQGTRLTVV.

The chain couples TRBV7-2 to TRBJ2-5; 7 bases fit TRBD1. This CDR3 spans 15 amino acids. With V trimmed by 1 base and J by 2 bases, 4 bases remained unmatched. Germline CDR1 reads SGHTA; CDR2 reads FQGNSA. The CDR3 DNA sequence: TGTGCCAGCAGCTTAGTTGGGGACAGACAAGAGACCCAGTACTTC. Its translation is CASSLVGDRQETQYF.

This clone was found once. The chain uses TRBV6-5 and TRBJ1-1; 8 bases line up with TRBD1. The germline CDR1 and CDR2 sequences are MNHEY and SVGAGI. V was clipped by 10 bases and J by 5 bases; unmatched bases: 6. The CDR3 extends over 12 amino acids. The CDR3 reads CATQGAVTEAFF. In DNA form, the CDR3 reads TGTGCCACCCAGGGGGCTGTGACTGAAGCTTTCTTT.

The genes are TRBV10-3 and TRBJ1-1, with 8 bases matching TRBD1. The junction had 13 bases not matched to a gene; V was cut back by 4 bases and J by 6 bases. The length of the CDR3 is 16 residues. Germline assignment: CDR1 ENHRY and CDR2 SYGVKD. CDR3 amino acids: CAISAGSAGGDPEAFF. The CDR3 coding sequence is TGTGCCATCAGTGCGGGGTCCGCAGGGGGCGACCCTGAAGCTTTCTTT.

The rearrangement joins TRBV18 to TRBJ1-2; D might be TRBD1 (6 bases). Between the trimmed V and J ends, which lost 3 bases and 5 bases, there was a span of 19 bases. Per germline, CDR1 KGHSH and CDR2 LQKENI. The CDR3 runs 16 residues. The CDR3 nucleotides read TGTGCCAGCTCACCCTCCTCGGCGGGGGCGGAGTATGGCTACACCTTC. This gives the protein CASSPSSAGAEYGYTF.

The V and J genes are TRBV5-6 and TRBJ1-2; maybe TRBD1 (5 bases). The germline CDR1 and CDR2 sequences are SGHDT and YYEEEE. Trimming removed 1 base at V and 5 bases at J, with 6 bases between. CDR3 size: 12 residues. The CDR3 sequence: CASSLSGYGYTF. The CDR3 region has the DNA TGTGCCAGCAGCTTGTCAGGGTATGGCTACACCTTC. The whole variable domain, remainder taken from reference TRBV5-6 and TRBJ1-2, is DAGVTQSPTHLIKTRGQQVTLRCSPKSGHDTVSWYQQALGQGPQFIFQYYEEEERQRGNFPDRFSGHQFPNYSSELNVNALLLGDSALYLCASSLSGYGYTFGSGTRLTVV.